This TCR beta chain was found in a study of blood T cell repertoires in COVID-19. Study overall: Acute and convalescent COVID-19 samples came from the United States, Italy and Spain.

Assignment of participants to cohorts was predicated upon participant-reported clinical history. Symptom resolution, clearance, or two negative PCRs marked donors in Cohort 3 as recovered. Profiling relied on immunoSEQ multiplex PCR, and the TCRdb table lists in-frame clones only, not all of them. The table records about 200,000 clones, 89% of them present only once. Trimming pared 9 bases from V and 6 bases from J, leaving 23 bases between. The V gene's germline CDR1 is LGHDT and CDR2 YNNKEL (reference sequence). This CDR3 region has 16 residues. Sequenced material: PBMCs or T cells enriched from blood (not recorded which). The J gene is TRBJ2-2, the V gene TRBV3-1 (or the pseudogene TRBV3-2), with D possibly TRBD2 on 5 matching bases. This TCR came from a woman aged 18-29 years who had recovered from COVID-19. CDR3 residues: CASSRTSSHTPGELFF. CDR3 DNA: TGTGCCAGTTCGCGAACTAGTTCGCATACCCCCGGGGAGCTGTTTTTT.